These 30 T cell receptor beta chains were sequenced from one sample in a study of T cells in Graves' hyperthyroidism and ophthalmopathy. Amplification of TCR beta CDR3 regions was performed using RNA transcripts as template. An initial round of RT-PCR targeting the TCR CDR3 relied on the HTBI primer set. TCRdb recomputed calls from the multiplex PCR reads with MiXCR, one row per CDR3 protein. Here the sample spans about 270,000 distinct CDR3 sequences, 25% being singletons. The sequencing input was blood. These receptors all stem from a man aged 40-50 years with Graves' hyperthyroidism that later progressed to Graves' ophthalmopathy.

This clonotype was seen at least ten times. This chain links TRBV9 with TRBJ2-5; TRBD1 is a possible D gene (5 bases). The CDR3 runs to 15 residues. The ends were cut back, 1 base at V and 5 bases at J, with 15 bases in the middle. Germline V lookup: CDR1 SGDLS, CDR2 YYNGEE. CDR3 amino acids: CASSVHPGMGETQYF. CDR3 nucleotide sequence: TGTGCCAGCAGCGTACACCCAGGGATGGGGGAGACCCAGTACTTC.

This rearrangement joins TRBV28 to TRBJ1-1; possibly TRBD1 for D (6 bases). Trimming stripped 4 bases from V and 8 bases from J, with 11 bases between. The CDR3 consists of 12 residues. Germline V lookup: CDR1 MDHEN, CDR2 SYDVKM. The CDR3 protein is CASSSLDREAFF. CDR3 DNA sequence: TGTGCCAGCAGTTCCCTTGACAGGGAAGCTTTCTTT.

At least ten counts were recorded for this clonotype. This sequence joins TRBV14 and TRBJ1-2, with TRBD1 matching over 7 bases. Per germline, CDR1 SGHDN and CDR2 FVKESK. This CDR3 is 17 amino acids long. Unmatched junction bases numbered 13, after V lost 1 base and J lost 5 bases. CDR3 residues: CASSQGGRGPSKYGYTF. CDR3 sequence (DNA): TGTGCCAGCAGCCAAGGAGGTAGGGGGCCGAGCAAGTATGGCTACACCTTC.

This clonotype showed up many times. The rearrangement links TRBV28 to TRBJ1-5; TRBD1 might be the D (6 bases). Germline loops: CDR1 MDHEN, CDR2 SYDVKM. The V and J ends lost 3 bases and 9 bases respectively, with 18 bases between them. This CDR3 comprises 15 residues. DNA of the CDR3: TGTGCCAGCAGTTTTTTGTTGACAGGCGGGTGGCCCCAGCATTTT. This encodes CASSFLLTGGWPQHF.

This clonotype was seen a handful of times. The rearrangement joins TRBV6-5 to TRBJ1-1, with TRBD1 matching 7 bases. The V segment lost 4 bases and the J segment 11 bases; nucleotides outside the gene matches: 10. Germline loops: CDR1 MNHEY, CDR2 SVGAGI. The CDR3 runs to 13 residues. CDR3 in amino acids: CASSSRTGDWAFF. The CDR3, as DNA: TGTGCCAGCAGTTCTAGAACAGGGGATTGGGCTTTCTTT.

V usage is TRBV28 and J usage is TRBJ1-1, with D possibly being TRBD1 (5 bases). V lost 4 bases and J lost 3, with 12 bases in between. The CDR3 is 14 residues long. From germline, CDR1 is MDHEN and CDR2 SYDVKM. The CDR3 region has the DNA TGTGCCAGCAGTTCCAACCCAGGGTACACTGAAGCTTTCTTT. Encoded protein: CASSSNPGYTEAFF.

V is TRBV6-1 and J is TRBJ2-2; tentatively, D is TRBD1 (5 bases). CDR1 MNHNS and CDR2 SASEGT come from the germline V gene. The V gene lost 11 bases and the J gene lost 6 bases, with 10 bases spanning the gap. The CDR3 contains 11 residues. The CDR3 spells CAGIRAGELFF. As DNA, the CDR3 is TGTGCCGGAATCAGGGCCGGGGAGCTGTTTTTT.

This clonotype was counted ten times or more. This chain links TRBV25-1 with TRBJ2-5, with 7 bases that match TRBD2. Trimming cost V 8 bases and J 2 bases; bases outside gene matches: 5. CDR1 is MGHDK and CDR2 is SYGVNS in the germline V gene. The CDR3 loop spans 13 amino acids. The CDR3 sequence: CASGGDVQETQYF. CDR3 in DNA: TGTGCCAGCGGGGGGGATGTTCAAGAGACCCAGTACTTC.

Ten or more counts support this clonotype. The chain joins TRBV11-2 to TRBJ2-4; no definite D call. The V end was cut by 5 bases, the J end by 0 bases, with 8 bases between. The V gene's germline CDR1 is SGHAT and CDR2 FQNNGV. The length of the CDR3 is 14 residues. The CDR3 DNA follows: TGTGCCAGCAGCGCCGGTGAAGCCAAAAACATTCAGTACTTC. It is translated as CASSAGEAKNIQYF.

Many counts were recorded for this clonotype. This chain links TRBV3-1 with TRBJ2-7; D may correspond to TRBD1 or TRBD2 (6 bases each). Trimming removed 4 bases from V and 0 bases from J, with 19 bases in between. The germline V gene has CDR1 LGHDT and CDR2 YNNKEL (reference sequence). CDR3 length: 17 residues. Written as DNA, the CDR3 is TGTGCCAGCAGCCTCCATGGGGGGACACTTAACTCCTACGAGCAGTACTTC. It translates to CASSLHGGTLNSYEQYF.

This rearrangement joins TRBV10-3 to TRBJ1-6; 7 bases are shared with TRBD1. The length of the CDR3 is 15 residues. Germline V lookup: CDR1 ENHRY, CDR2 SYGVKD. Trimming took 0 bases from V and 10 from J; bases not matched to a gene: 6. CDR3 amino acids: CAISESLRGKSPLHF. The CDR3 DNA reads TGTGCCATCAGTGAGTCGCTCAGGGGGAAATCACCCCTCCACTTT.

In this sample, this clonotype turned up once. This may be a read error: a much more frequent sequence differs by one nucleotide. The CDR3 carries no conserved terminal phenylalanine or tryptophan, so it likely arises from a read error. The CDR3 here is CSATDYPENEQYL. The CDR3 nucleotides are TGCAGTGCCACGGACTACCCGGAGAACGAGCAGTACCTC. The chain recombines TRBV20-1 with TRBJ2-7; D possibly corresponds to TRBD2 (6 bases). This CDR3 contains 13 residues. Germline CDR1 DFQATT, CDR2 SNEGSKA (reference sequence). V gave up 6 bases and J gave up 5 bases, with 17 bases separating them.

This clonotype was observed at least ten times. DNA of the CDR3: TGTGCCAGCAGTTACCTGGCGGGTGCTACCTACGAGCAGTACTTC. It yields the protein CASSYLAGATYEQYF. The chain joins TRBV6-5 to TRBJ2-7, with a weak D call TRBD2 (5 bases). V was pared by 2 bases and J by 2 bases, with 13 bases between. CDR1 is MNHEY, CDR2 SVGAGI, per germline. This CDR3 has 15 residues.

This clonotype was counted once. The chain couples TRBV19 to TRBJ2-7; 8 bases line up with TRBD1. Germline CDR1 LNHDA, CDR2 SQIVND (reference sequence). The CDR3 is 15 amino acids. The V gene end was trimmed by 2 bases and the J gene end by 2 bases; junction bases not matched to a gene: 5. CDR3 nucleotides: TGTGCCAGTAGTATATCAGGGGGCGGACCCTACGAGCAGTACTTC. Residues: CASSISGGGPYEQYF.

This clonotype appeared a few times. The chain has TRBV4-2 and TRBJ2-2; 9 bases match TRBD1. Germline assignment: CDR1 LGHNA and CDR2 YNFKEQ. The CDR3 contains 14 residues. The J segment lost 6 bases and the V segment lost 5 bases, leaving 4 bases of the junction unmatched. Here the CDR3 reads CASSTGGESGELFF. CDR3 DNA sequence: TGTGCCAGCAGCACAGGGGGCGAATCCGGGGAGCTGTTTTTT.

This clonotype was picked up one time. This sequence joins TRBV7-6 and TRBJ1-1; D perhaps matches TRBD1 (6 bases). The V end was cut by 4 bases, the J end by 4 bases, with 10 bases between. CDR1 SGHVS and CDR2 FNYEAQ come from the germline V gene. The CDR3 sequence is 13 residues long. Here the CDR3 reads CASSSGTSTEAFF. CDR3 bases: TGTGCCAGCAGCTCCGGGACAAGCACTGAAGCTTTCTTT.

This clonotype was detected ten times or more. V and J are TRBV30 and TRBJ2-7, with D unresolved. V lost 2 bases and J lost 3, with 8 bases in between. Germline V gene lookup returns CDR1 GTSNPN and CDR2 SVGIG (reference sequence). This CDR3 is built from 12 residues. The CDR3 loop reads CAWSSGNYEQYF. The CDR3 DNA sequence: TGTGCCTGGAGTTCGGGTAACTACGAGCAGTACTTC.

This clonotype occurred many times. The chain links TRBV10-2 to TRBJ2-7, with no clear D. CDR3 length: 13 amino acids. Germline assignment: CDR1 WSHSY and CDR2 SAAADI. The ends were cut back, 6 bases at V and 2 bases at J, with 11 bases in the middle. Here the CDR3 reads CASREAMTYEQYF. The CDR3 nucleotides are TGCGCCAGCAGGGAAGCAATGACCTACGAGCAGTACTTC.

The chain has TRBV4-3 and TRBJ2-5, with TRBD1 matching over 9 bases. V gave up 2 bases and J gave up 5 bases; unmatched junction bases: 6. Germline values: CDR1 LGHNA, CDR2 YSLEER. The CDR3 totals 15 residues. The CDR3 loop is CASSQSQGARETQYF. CDR3 DNA sequence: TGCGCCAGCAGCCAATCACAGGGGGCGCGGGAGACCCAGTACTTC.

This clonotype has ten or more counts. V is TRBV6-1 and J is TRBJ2-5; D unresolved. CDR1 is MNHNS and CDR2 is SASEGT in the germline V gene. The CDR3 consists of 11 residues. V was pared by 6 bases and J by 4 bases, with 6 bases between. The CDR3: CASRARETQYF. For the CDR3, the DNA is TGTGCCAGCAGGGCTCGAGAGACCCAGTACTTC.

CDR3 in DNA: TGTGCCAGCAGCCAGGGACTAGCGGTAGACTACGAGCAGTACTTC. The encoded protein is CASSQGLAVDYEQYF. The rearrangement links TRBV7-2 to TRBJ2-7; 11 bases map to TRBD2. This CDR3 spans 15 amino acids. With 5 bases clipped from V and 3 bases from J, the junction kept 6 bases outside the gene matches. The germline V gene has CDR1 SGHTA and CDR2 FQGNSA.

This clonotype was found many times. This chain joins TRBV29-1 and TRBJ1-1; D is ambiguous. This CDR3 is 14 amino acids long. Trimming took off 0 bases at V and 0 bases at J, with 8 bases between the two ends. The germline V gene encodes CDR1 SQVTM and CDR2 ANQGSEA. As DNA, the CDR3 is TGCAGCGTTGAAGATGTTGGGGTGAACACTGAAGCTTTCTTT. Its protein is CSVEDVGVNTEAFF.

This clonotype was counted many times. This chain connects TRBV9 to TRBJ2-3; D perhaps matches TRBD1 (6 bases). V was cut by 3 bases and J by 8 bases, with 19 bases left in between. The germline V gene has CDR1 SGDLS and CDR2 YYNGEE. CDR3 size: 15 residues. Here the CDR3 DNA reads TGTGCCAGCAGCGCGACAGGCGAGCGTGTGGGTACGCAGTATTTT. Translated, it gives CASSATGERVGTQYF.

The chain is built from TRBV12-3 or TRBV12-4 and TRBJ1-2; D may be TRBD1 (6 bases). V shed 4 bases and J shed 1 base, with 13 bases lying between them. CDR3 size: 15 residues. CDR3 nucleotides: TGTGCCAGCAGTTCCCGGGGGACATTTAACTATGGCTACACCTTC. Protein: CASSSRGTFNYGYTF.

In this sample, this clonotype turned up many times. This may stem from a read error, because a much larger clone lies one nucleotide away. This chain uses TRBV6-1 with TRBJ1-5, with 7 bases aligning to TRBD1. The CDR3 length is 13 residues. Germline CDR1 is MNHNS and CDR2 is SASEGT. J lost 3 bases, V lost 7 bases, and 3 bases had no gene match. The CDR3 DNA reads as TGTGCCAGCAAGGGACAGTTCAATCAGCCCCAGCATTTT. It specifies CASKGQFNQPQHF.

This clonotype was seen ten or more times. The chain has TRBV3-1 and TRBJ2-7; 8 bases line up with TRBD2. CDR1 is LGHDT and CDR2 is YNNKEL in the germline V gene (reference sequence). This CDR3 is built from 13 residues. V lost 8 bases, J lost 7 bases, and 10 bases stayed unmatched. CDR3: CASDLRGAGEQYF. The CDR3 nucleotides read TGTGCCAGCGATTTGCGGGGGGCGGGTGAGCAGTACTTC.

This clonotype has ten or more counts. This chain connects TRBV7-9 to TRBJ1-2; the D is unclear. The V and J ends lost 4 bases and 1 base respectively, with 7 bases between them. The CDR3 is 13 amino acids. The germline CDR1 and CDR2 sequences are SEHNR and FQNEAQ (reference sequence). The CDR3 coding sequence is TGTGCCAGCAGCTCAAGAAGTAACTATGGCTACACCTTC. Translation: CASSSRSNYGYTF.

In this sample, this clonotype turned up many times. V and J are TRBV5-1 and TRBJ1-1; D gene uncertain. This CDR3 is built from 15 residues. Germline assignment: CDR1 SGHRS and CDR2 YFSETQ. V lost 0 bases to trimming and J lost 0 bases, with 9 bases between them. The CDR3 protein is CASSLGLMLNTEAFF. The CDR3 DNA reads as TGCGCCAGCAGCTTGGGCCTCATGCTGAACACTGAAGCTTTCTTT.

Many counts were recorded for this clonotype. The chain employs TRBV6-1 and TRBJ1-2, with unresolved D. The CDR3 contains 12 residues. Germline lookup yields CDR1 MNHNS and CDR2 SASEGT. The V end lost 5 bases, the J end lost 3 bases, and 7 bases lay between the germline ends. The CDR3 sequence: CASSRDDYGYTF. The CDR3 bases are TGTGCCAGCAGTAGGGATGACTATGGCTACACCTTC.

This clonotype has at least ten counts. The V gene is TRBV30, the J gene TRBJ1-1, with D tentatively TRBD1 (5 bases). The CDR3 has 11 residues. V was trimmed by 5 bases and J by 11 bases, leaving 15 bases between them. Per germline, CDR1 GTSNPN and CDR2 SVGIG (reference sequence). CDR3 bases: TGTGCCTGGGGTACGGGGCCTGGGGCTTTCTTT. This encodes CAWGTGPGAFF.